These T cell receptor beta chains were read from a single sample in a study of regulatory T cells in long-lasting Graves disease. In TCRdb, the multiplex PCR reads were re-called with MiXCR into one record per CDR3 protein. The sample holds roughly 430,000 distinct CDR3 sequences, around a fifth seen once. The material sequenced was peripheral blood mononuclear cells (PBMCs), taken when the disease was refractory, from a patient treated with antithyroid drugs. All receptors come from a female donor with Graves disease. CDR3s include the opening cysteine and the closing phenylalanine or tryptophan. Fields, in order: D gene, clone size, V gene, CDR3 length, J gene, CDR3 DNA, CDR3 protein. D genes are given only for firm matches. Clone size, where shown, is once, few, many, or a class for clones that have expanded.

d_call: NA; clone_size: NA; v_call: TRBV5-1; cdr3_length: 14; j_call: TRBJ1-1; cdr3_nt: TGCGCCAGCAGCTTGGAGGGATTCAACACTGAAGCTTTCTTT; cdr3_aa: CASSLEGFNTEAFF
d_call: NA; clone_size: NA; v_call: TRBV2; cdr3_length: 13; j_call: TRBJ2-7; cdr3_nt: TGTGCCAGCAGCCCCGGGACCTCCTACGGGCAGTACTTC; cdr3_aa: CASSPGTSYGQYF
d_call: TRBD2; clone_size: few; v_call: TRBV10-2; cdr3_length: 15; j_call: TRBJ2-2; cdr3_nt: TGCGCCAGCAGGACTAGCGGGGTGAACACCGGGGAGCTGTTTTTT; cdr3_aa: CASRTSGVNTGELFF
d_call: NA; clone_size: few; v_call: TRBV20-1; cdr3_length: 11; j_call: TRBJ2-7; cdr3_nt: TGCAGTGCTAAGGGCATCTACGAGCAGTACTTC; cdr3_aa: CSAKGIYEQYF
d_call: NA; clone_size: few; v_call: TRBV3-1; cdr3_length: 14; j_call: TRBJ2-7; cdr3_nt: TGTGCCAGCAGCCAAGTCGTGGGGACTTACGAGCAGTACTTC; cdr3_aa: CASSQVVGTYEQYF
d_call: NA; clone_size: NA; v_call: TRBV15; cdr3_length: 14; j_call: TRBJ2-7; cdr3_nt: TGTGCCACCAGTCCCGGGACGAATCCTACCGAGCAGTACTTC; cdr3_aa: CATSPGTNPTEQYF
d_call: TRBD1; clone_size: NA; v_call: TRBV6-5; cdr3_length: 15; j_call: TRBJ2-7; cdr3_nt: TGTGCCAGCAGTTACTCCCCGGGACAGGGCTACGAGCAGTACTTC; cdr3_aa: CASSYSPGQGYEQYF
d_call: TRBD1; clone_size: many; v_call: TRBV7-9; cdr3_length: 13; j_call: TRBJ1-2; cdr3_nt: TGTGCCAGCAGCTTAGTCACAGGGGATGGCTACACCTTC; cdr3_aa: CASSLVTGDGYTF
d_call: NA; clone_size: many; v_call: TRBV7-2; cdr3_length: 14; j_call: TRBJ2-4; cdr3_nt: TGTGCCAGCAGCCCCCGGAGGCGGGAAAACATTCAGTACTTC; cdr3_aa: CASSPRRRENIQYF
d_call: NA; clone_size: many; v_call: TRBV6-1; cdr3_length: 14; j_call: TRBJ2-1; cdr3_nt: TGTGCCAGCAGTGCCCCCCCGGGGGTCAATGAGCAGTTCTTC; cdr3_aa: CASSAPPGVNEQFF
d_call: TRBD1; clone_size: many; v_call: TRBV28; cdr3_length: 15; j_call: TRBJ2-5; cdr3_nt: TGTGCCAGCAGTTTATTGGGACAGGGGAAAGAGACCCAGTACTTC; cdr3_aa: CASSLLGQGKETQYF
d_call: TRBD1; clone_size: many; v_call: TRBV4-1; cdr3_length: 15; j_call: TRBJ1-1; cdr3_nt: TGCGCCAGCAGCCAAGATCCCGACAGGGTCGCTGAAGCTTTCTTT; cdr3_aa: CASSQDPDRVAEAFF
d_call: TRBD1; clone_size: few; v_call: TRBV19; cdr3_length: 14; j_call: TRBJ2-2; cdr3_nt: TGTGCCACCGATGGACAGGCGACCACCGGGGAGCTGTTTTTT; cdr3_aa: CATDGQATTGELFF
d_call: TRBD2; clone_size: few; v_call: TRBV6-5; cdr3_length: 16; j_call: TRBJ2-1; cdr3_nt: TGTGCCAGCAGTTCGGCCGGTAGCGGGAACCACAATGAGCAGTTCTTC; cdr3_aa: CASSSAGSGNHNEQFF
d_call: TRBD2; clone_size: NA; v_call: TRBV13; cdr3_length: 15; j_call: TRBJ2-7; cdr3_nt: TGTGCCAGCAGCTACCAAGGGCGGGAGTTTTACGAGCAGTACTTC; cdr3_aa: CASSYQGREFYEQYF
d_call: TRBD2; clone_size: NA; v_call: TRBV24-1; cdr3_length: 16; j_call: TRBJ2-1; cdr3_nt: TGTGCCACCAGTGAGCCAGGACTAGCGCCGTACAATGAGCAGTTCTTC; cdr3_aa: CATSEPGLAPYNEQFF
d_call: NA; clone_size: NA; v_call: TRBV20-1; cdr3_length: 14; j_call: TRBJ1-1; cdr3_nt: TGCAGTGCCCCGCCGGGGCACTTGAACACTGAAGCTTTCTTT; cdr3_aa: CSAPPGHLNTEAFF
d_call: TRBD2; clone_size: NA; v_call: TRBV28; cdr3_length: 16; j_call: TRBJ2-1; cdr3_nt: TGTGCCAGCAGTCTGCTCCCCGGGGGGGGTCCCAATGAGCAGTTCTTC; cdr3_aa: CASSLLPGGGPNEQFF
d_call: NA; clone_size: NA; v_call: TRBV20-1; cdr3_length: 12; j_call: TRBJ2-5; cdr3_nt: TGCCGGAACCACAGGTTACAAGAGACCCAGTACTTC; cdr3_aa: CRNHRLQETQYF
d_call: NA; clone_size: many; v_call: TRBV7-9; cdr3_length: 14; j_call: TRBJ2-7; cdr3_nt: TGTGCCAGCAACCCTACAGGTGGACCCTACGAGCAGTACTTC; cdr3_aa: CASNPTGGPYEQYF
d_call: NA; clone_size: NA; v_call: TRBV7-9; cdr3_length: 15; j_call: TRBJ2-7; cdr3_nt: TGTGCCAGCAGCTTAGAGCAGCCAACCTCGACCAAGCAGTACTTC; cdr3_aa: CASSLEQPTSTKQYF
d_call: NA; clone_size: few; v_call: TRBV6-5; cdr3_length: 13; j_call: TRBJ1-5; cdr3_nt: TGTGCCAGCAGTTATGAGAGCAATCAGCCCCAGCATTTT; cdr3_aa: CASSYESNQPQHF
d_call: TRBD1; clone_size: NA; v_call: TRBV5-1; cdr3_length: 17; j_call: TRBJ2-3; cdr3_nt: TGTGCCAGCAGCTCGCGACAGGGGATGGGCCGTACCGGGACGCAGTATTTT; cdr3_aa: CASSSRQGMGRTGTQYF
d_call: TRBD2; clone_size: many; v_call: TRBV15; cdr3_length: 13; j_call: TRBJ2-7; cdr3_nt: TGTGCCACTCGGACTAGCGGGGGATACGAGCAGTACTTC; cdr3_aa: CATRTSGGYEQYF
d_call: TRBD2; clone_size: NA; v_call: TRBV7-2; cdr3_length: 16; j_call: TRBJ2-7; cdr3_nt: TGTGCCAGCAGCTCTCCGGGACTAGCGGGAGGGAGAGAGCAGTACTTC; cdr3_aa: CASSSPGLAGGREQYF
d_call: NA; clone_size: once; v_call: TRBV20-1; cdr3_length: 13; j_call: TRBJ2-7; cdr3_nt: TGCAGTGCTAGCGGGAGAATGTTGGACGAGCAGTACTTC; cdr3_aa: CSASGRMLDEQYF
d_call: TRBD1; clone_size: few; v_call: TRBV7-6; cdr3_length: 14; j_call: TRBJ2-7; cdr3_nt: TGTGCCAGCAGCTCCTCCGGGACAGCCTACGAGCAGTACTTC; cdr3_aa: CASSSSGTAYEQYF
d_call: TRBD2; clone_size: NA; v_call: TRBV20-1; cdr3_length: 15; j_call: TRBJ2-7; cdr3_nt: TGCAGTGCTAGACACTTTAGCGGGATTTCCTACGAGCAGTACTTC; cdr3_aa: CSARHFSGISYEQYF
d_call: NA; clone_size: many; v_call: TRBV7-9; cdr3_length: 15; j_call: TRBJ2-7; cdr3_nt: TGTGCCAGCAGCTTGGGGGGACAATACACGGGCGAGCAGTACTTC; cdr3_aa: CASSLGGQYTGEQYF
d_call: NA; clone_size: few; v_call: TRBV15; cdr3_length: 14; j_call: TRBJ2-4; cdr3_nt: TGTGCCACCAGCCGGAGTTGGGCCAAAAACATTCAGTACTTC; cdr3_aa: CATSRSWAKNIQYF
d_call: NA; clone_size: NA; v_call: TRBV6-1; cdr3_length: 15; j_call: TRBJ2-6; cdr3_nt: TGTGCCAGCAGTGCGGCAGGCCCTGGGGCCAACGTCCTGACTTTC; cdr3_aa: CASSAAGPGANVLTF
d_call: TRBD1; clone_size: many; v_call: TRBV2; cdr3_length: 14; j_call: TRBJ1-2; cdr3_nt: TGTGCCAGCAGTTTGACAGGGAACCTCTATGGCTACACCTTC; cdr3_aa: CASSLTGNLYGYTF
d_call: NA; clone_size: few; v_call: TRBV12-5; cdr3_length: 12; j_call: TRBJ2-3; cdr3_nt: TGTGCTAGTGTAGCTAGCACAGATACGCAGTATTTT; cdr3_aa: CASVASTDTQYF
d_call: NA; clone_size: many; v_call: TRBV7-2; cdr3_length: 13; j_call: TRBJ1-2; cdr3_nt: TGTGCCAGCAGCTTAATCGTCCTTTATGGCTACACCTTC; cdr3_aa: CASSLIVLYGYTF
d_call: NA; clone_size: few; v_call: TRBV30; cdr3_length: 13; j_call: TRBJ2-5; cdr3_nt: TGTGCCTGGGGCCGGGGCTTTCAAGAGACCCAGTACTTC; cdr3_aa: CAWGRGFQETQYF
d_call: NA; clone_size: few; v_call: TRBV28; cdr3_length: 14; j_call: TRBJ1-5; cdr3_nt: TGTGCCACCACGGGGTTTAAAAGCAATCAGCCCCAGCATTTT; cdr3_aa: CATTGFKSNQPQHF
d_call: TRBD2; clone_size: NA; v_call: TRBV7-9; cdr3_length: 17; j_call: TRBJ2-7; cdr3_nt: TGTGCCAGCAGCACCTCGGGGGCGGGAGGGCCTAGGGACGAGCAGTACTTC; cdr3_aa: CASSTSGAGGPRDEQYF
d_call: NA; clone_size: NA; v_call: TRBV7-9; cdr3_length: 14; j_call: TRBJ2-1; cdr3_nt: TGTGCCAGCAGCTTGGGGCGGGCCTACAATGAGCAGTTCTTC; cdr3_aa: CASSLGRAYNEQFF
d_call: TRBD1; clone_size: few; v_call: TRBV28; cdr3_length: 16; j_call: TRBJ2-3; cdr3_nt: TGTGCCAGCAGTTTGTTTCGGGACAGAGGCACAGATACGCAGTATTTT; cdr3_aa: CASSLFRDRGTDTQYF
d_call: NA; clone_size: few; v_call: TRBV9; cdr3_length: 12; j_call: TRBJ1-1; cdr3_nt: TGTGCCAGCAGCGTAGTTGGCAGGGAGGCTTTCTTT; cdr3_aa: CASSVVGREAFF
d_call: NA; clone_size: few; v_call: TRBV29-1; cdr3_length: 14; j_call: TRBJ1-3; cdr3_nt: TGCAGCGTTGCCAAGGGTCACCTCGACGACACCATATATTTT; cdr3_aa: CSVAKGHLDDTIYF
d_call: NA; clone_size: few; v_call: TRBV5-5; cdr3_length: 14; j_call: TRBJ1-5; cdr3_nt: TGTGCCAGCAACTACGGGGGCCGGGGTGGGCCCCAGCATTTT; cdr3_aa: CASNYGGRGGPQHF
d_call: NA; clone_size: few; v_call: TRBV18; cdr3_length: 13; j_call: TRBJ2-5; cdr3_nt: TGTGCCAGCTCAGGCAGTCGGGGAGAGACCCAGTACTTC; cdr3_aa: CASSGSRGETQYF
d_call: TRBD1; clone_size: few; v_call: TRBV7-6; cdr3_length: 15; j_call: TRBJ2-5; cdr3_nt: TGTGCCAGCAGCGCACCACAGGGGATGGCGGAGACCCAGTACTTC; cdr3_aa: CASSAPQGMAETQYF
d_call: NA; clone_size: many; v_call: TRBV2; cdr3_length: 13; j_call: TRBJ2-7; cdr3_nt: TGTGCCAGCAGTGATATAGGGTTTGACGAGCAGTACTTC; cdr3_aa: CASSDIGFDEQYF
d_call: NA; clone_size: NA; v_call: TRBV29-1; cdr3_length: 12; j_call: TRBJ2-5; cdr3_nt: TGCAGCGTTGTGGGTAACCAAGAGACCCAGTACTTC; cdr3_aa: CSVVGNQETQYF
d_call: TRBD1; clone_size: many; v_call: TRBV2; cdr3_length: 15; j_call: TRBJ2-7; cdr3_nt: TGTGCCAGCAGTGCGAGGGGGCGATCATCCTACGAGCAGTACTTC; cdr3_aa: CASSARGRSSYEQYF
d_call: TRBD1; clone_size: many; v_call: TRBV29-1; cdr3_length: 13; j_call: TRBJ1-4; cdr3_nt: TGCAGCGTTGAGACAGGGGAGAATGAAAAACTGTTTTTT; cdr3_aa: CSVETGENEKLFF
d_call: NA; clone_size: many; v_call: TRBV14; cdr3_length: 15; j_call: TRBJ2-7; cdr3_nt: TGTGCCAGCAGCCAACTAGAGAAGGGGTTGGGAGAGCAGTACTTC; cdr3_aa: CASSQLEKGLGEQYF
d_call: NA; clone_size: many; v_call: TRBV5-1; cdr3_length: 15; j_call: TRBJ1-2; cdr3_nt: TGCGCCAGCAGCTTGGGGGCAGGGGATTCGAATGGCTACACCTTC; cdr3_aa: CASSLGAGDSNGYTF
d_call: NA; clone_size: NA; v_call: TRBV2; cdr3_length: 15; j_call: TRBJ2-6; cdr3_nt: TGTGCCAGCACCTCTGGCGGGGCTGGGGCCAACGTCCTGACTTTC; cdr3_aa: CASTSGGAGANVLTF
d_call: NA; clone_size: many; v_call: TRBV6-1; cdr3_length: 17; j_call: TRBJ1-5; cdr3_nt: TGTGCCAGCAGTGAAGTCACCGGGACGGCGAAGAATCAGCCCCAGCATTTT; cdr3_aa: CASSEVTGTAKNQPQHF
d_call: TRBD1; clone_size: few; v_call: TRBV19; cdr3_length: 16; j_call: TRBJ2-2; cdr3_nt: TGTGCCAGTAGTACGGGACAGGCAGGAAACACCGGGGAGCTGTTTTTT; cdr3_aa: CASSTGQAGNTGELFF
d_call: NA; clone_size: many; v_call: TRBV27; cdr3_length: 13; j_call: TRBJ2-7; cdr3_nt: TGTGCCAGCAGTTTTGGACAATTCTACGAGCAGTACTTC; cdr3_aa: CASSFGQFYEQYF